This TCR beta chain was sequenced for a study of shared clonotypes between healthy human individuals. As to this clone: The antigen remains undetermined. The sample holds other DNA sequences that translate to the same CDR3.

Participating donors were healthy, HIV-negative adults free of recent acute infections or vaccinations. Overall study results and limits: Represented diversity, genetic and exposure-history alike, was limited by few donors.

Germline CDR1 and CDR2: SGHRS and YFSETQ. This CDR3 contains 15 residues. V was pared by 2 bases and J by 3 bases, with 3 bases of the junction left unmatched. Per the original data handling: ImmunoSEQ yielded junction-only sequences lacking quality scores, so filtering differed. Data came from immunoSEQ multiplex PCR; TCRdb stores just in-frame clones and leaves some out. Clone size and the V and J calls come from that table; the DNA yielded D and trimming. The sample carries hundreds of thousands of clones, around three quarters recorded once. Sequencing was performed on PBMCs. The chain has TRBV5-1 and TRBJ2-3; TRBD2 agrees at 10 bases. The clonotype comes from a middle-aged woman in good health. Some clones in this sample may be carry-over from other donors' samples. In DNA form, the CDR3 reads TGCGCCAGCAGCTTAACTAGCGGGATAACAGATACGCAGTATTTT. It specifies CASSLTSGITDTQYF.